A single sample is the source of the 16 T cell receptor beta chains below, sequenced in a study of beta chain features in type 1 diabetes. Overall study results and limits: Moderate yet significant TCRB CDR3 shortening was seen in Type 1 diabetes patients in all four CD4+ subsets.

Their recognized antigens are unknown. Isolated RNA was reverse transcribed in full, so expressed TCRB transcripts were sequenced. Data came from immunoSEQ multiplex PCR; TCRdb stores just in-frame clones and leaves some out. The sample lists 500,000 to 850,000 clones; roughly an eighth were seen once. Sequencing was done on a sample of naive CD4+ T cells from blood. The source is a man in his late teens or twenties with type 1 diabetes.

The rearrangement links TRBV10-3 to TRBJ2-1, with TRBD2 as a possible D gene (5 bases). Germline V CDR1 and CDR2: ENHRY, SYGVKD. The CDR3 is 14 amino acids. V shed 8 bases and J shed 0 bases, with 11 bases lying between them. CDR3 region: CAIRTGSSYNEQFF. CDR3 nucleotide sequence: TGTGCCATCCGGACGGGAAGCTCCTACAATGAGCAGTTCTTC.

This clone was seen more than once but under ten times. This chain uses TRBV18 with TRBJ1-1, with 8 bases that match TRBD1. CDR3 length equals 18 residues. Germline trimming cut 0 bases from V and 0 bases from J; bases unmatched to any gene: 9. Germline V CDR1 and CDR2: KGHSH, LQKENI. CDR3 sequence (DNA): TGTGCCAGCTCACCACCCCAGAGGACAGGGACTATGAACACTGAAGCTTTCTTT. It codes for CASSPPQRTGTMNTEAFF.

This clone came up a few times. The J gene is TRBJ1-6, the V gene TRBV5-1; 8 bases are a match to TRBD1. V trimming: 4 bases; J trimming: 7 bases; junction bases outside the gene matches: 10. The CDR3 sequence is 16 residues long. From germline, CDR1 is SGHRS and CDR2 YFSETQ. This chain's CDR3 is CASSIRQGNGNSPLHF. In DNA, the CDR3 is TGCGCCAGCAGCATTCGACAGGGGAATGGGAATTCACCCCTCCACTTT. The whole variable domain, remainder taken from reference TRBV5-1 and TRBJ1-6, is KAGVTQTPRYLIKTRGQQVTLSCSPISGHRSVSWYQQTPGQGLQFLFEYFSETQRNKGNFPGRFSGRQFSNSRSEMNVSTLELGDSALYLCASSIRQGNGNSPLHFGNGTRLTVT.

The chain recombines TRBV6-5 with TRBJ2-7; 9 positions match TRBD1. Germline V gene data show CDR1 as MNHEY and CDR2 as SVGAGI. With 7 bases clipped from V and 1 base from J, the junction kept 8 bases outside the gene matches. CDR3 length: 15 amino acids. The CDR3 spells CASTKGQGLSYEQYF. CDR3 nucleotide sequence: TGTGCCAGCACCAAGGGACAGGGCTTATCCTACGAGCAGTACTTC.

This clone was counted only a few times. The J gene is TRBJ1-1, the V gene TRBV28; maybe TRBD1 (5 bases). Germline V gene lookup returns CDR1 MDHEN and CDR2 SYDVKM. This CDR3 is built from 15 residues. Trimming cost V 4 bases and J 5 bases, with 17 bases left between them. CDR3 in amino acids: CASSSAGAGPTEAFF. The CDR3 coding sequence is TGTGCCAGCAGTTCTGCCGGGGCAGGGCCTACTGAAGCTTTCTTT.

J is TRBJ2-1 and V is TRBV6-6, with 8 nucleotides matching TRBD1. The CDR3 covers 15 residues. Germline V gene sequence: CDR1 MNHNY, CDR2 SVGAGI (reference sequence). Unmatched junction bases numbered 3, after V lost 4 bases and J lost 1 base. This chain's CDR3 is CASSSQGASYNEQFF. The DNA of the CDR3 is TGTGCCAGCAGTTCGCAGGGGGCGTCCTACAATGAGCAGTTCTTC.

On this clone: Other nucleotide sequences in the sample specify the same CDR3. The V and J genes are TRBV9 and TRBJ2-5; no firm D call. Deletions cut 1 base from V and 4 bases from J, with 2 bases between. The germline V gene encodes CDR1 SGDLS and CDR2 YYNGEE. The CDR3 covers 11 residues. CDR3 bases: TGTGCCAGCAGCGTATCAGAGACCCAGTACTTC. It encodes CASSVSETQYF. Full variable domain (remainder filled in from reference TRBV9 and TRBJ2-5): DSGVTQTPKHLITATGQRVTLRCSPRSGDLSVYWYQQSLDQGLQFLIQYYNGEERAKGNILERFSAQQFPDLHSELNLSSLELGDSALYFCASSVSETQYFGPGTRLLVL.

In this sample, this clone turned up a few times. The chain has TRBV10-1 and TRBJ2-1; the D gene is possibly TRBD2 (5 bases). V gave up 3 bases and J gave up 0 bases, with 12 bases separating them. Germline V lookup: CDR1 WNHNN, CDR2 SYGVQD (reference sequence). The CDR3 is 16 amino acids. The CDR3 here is CASSDWSGSSYNEQFF. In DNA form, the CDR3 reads TGCGCCAGCAGTGATTGGAGCGGCAGCTCCTACAATGAGCAGTTCTTC.

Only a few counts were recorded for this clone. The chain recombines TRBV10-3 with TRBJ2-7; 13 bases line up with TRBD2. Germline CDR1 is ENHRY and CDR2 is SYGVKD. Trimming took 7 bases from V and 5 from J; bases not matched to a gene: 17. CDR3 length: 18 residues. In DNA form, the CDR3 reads TGTGCCATCAAAGGGCTACCCGGGACTAGCGGGACTCCTGACGAGCAGTACTTC. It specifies CAIKGLPGTSGTPDEQYF.

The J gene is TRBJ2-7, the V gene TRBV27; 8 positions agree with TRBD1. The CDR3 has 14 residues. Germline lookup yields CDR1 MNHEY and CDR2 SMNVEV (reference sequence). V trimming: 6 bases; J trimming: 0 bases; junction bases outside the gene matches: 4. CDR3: CASSRTGPSYEQYF. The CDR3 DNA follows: TGTGCCAGCAGCCGGACAGGGCCCTCCTACGAGCAGTACTTC.

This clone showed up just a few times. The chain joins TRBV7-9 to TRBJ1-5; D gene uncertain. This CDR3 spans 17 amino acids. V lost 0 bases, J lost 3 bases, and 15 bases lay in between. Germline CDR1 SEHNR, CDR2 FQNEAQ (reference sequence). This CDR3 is CASSLAGSWQDNQPQHF. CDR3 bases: TGTGCCAGCAGCTTAGCCGGAAGTTGGCAGGACAATCAGCCCCAGCATTTT.

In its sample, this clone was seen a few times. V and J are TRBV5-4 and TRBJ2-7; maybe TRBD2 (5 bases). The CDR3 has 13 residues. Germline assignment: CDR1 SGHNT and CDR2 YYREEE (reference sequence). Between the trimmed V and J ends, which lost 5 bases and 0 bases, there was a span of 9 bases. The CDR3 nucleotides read TGTGCCAGCAGTTTCGGGGACTCCTACGAGCAGTACTTC. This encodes CASSFGDSYEQYF.

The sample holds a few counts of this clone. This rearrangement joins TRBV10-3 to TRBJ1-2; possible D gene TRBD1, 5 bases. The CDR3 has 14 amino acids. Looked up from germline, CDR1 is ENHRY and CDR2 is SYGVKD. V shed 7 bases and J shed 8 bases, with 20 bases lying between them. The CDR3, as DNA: TGTGCCATCACCTCAGGGAGAAGACAGCAGGGCTACACCTTC. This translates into CAITSGRRQQGYTF.

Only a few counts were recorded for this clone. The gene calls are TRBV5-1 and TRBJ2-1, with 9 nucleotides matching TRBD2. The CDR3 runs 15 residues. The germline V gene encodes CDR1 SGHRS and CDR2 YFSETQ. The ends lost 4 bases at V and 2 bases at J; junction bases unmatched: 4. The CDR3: CASSLGTSPYNEQFF. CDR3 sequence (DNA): TGCGCCAGCAGCCTCGGGACTAGCCCCTACAATGAGCAGTTCTTC. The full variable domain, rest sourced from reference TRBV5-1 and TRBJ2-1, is KAGVTQTPRYLIKTRGQQVTLSCSPISGHRSVSWYQQTPGQGLQFLFEYFSETQRNKGNFPGRFSGRQFSNSRSEMNVSTLELGDSALYLCASSLGTSPYNEQFFGPGTRLTVL.

CDR3 sequence reads: CASSPAPRGEKLFF. The CDR3, as DNA: TGTGCCAGCAGCCCCGCTCCCCGAGGGGAAAAACTGTTTTTT. The genes are TRBV13 and TRBJ1-4; D call uncertain. This CDR3 comprises 14 residues. V lost 5 bases and J 8 bases, leaving 15 bases between the germline ends. The germline gives CDR1 PRHDT, CDR2 FYEKMQ (reference sequence).

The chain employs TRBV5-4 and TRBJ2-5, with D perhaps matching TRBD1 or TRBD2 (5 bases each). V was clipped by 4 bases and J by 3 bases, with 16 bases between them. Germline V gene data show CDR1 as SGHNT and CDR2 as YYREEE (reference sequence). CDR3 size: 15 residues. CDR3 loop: CASSPDGGQEETQYF. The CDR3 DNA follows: TGTGCCAGCAGCCCGGATGGGGGTCAGGAAGAGACCCAGTACTTC.